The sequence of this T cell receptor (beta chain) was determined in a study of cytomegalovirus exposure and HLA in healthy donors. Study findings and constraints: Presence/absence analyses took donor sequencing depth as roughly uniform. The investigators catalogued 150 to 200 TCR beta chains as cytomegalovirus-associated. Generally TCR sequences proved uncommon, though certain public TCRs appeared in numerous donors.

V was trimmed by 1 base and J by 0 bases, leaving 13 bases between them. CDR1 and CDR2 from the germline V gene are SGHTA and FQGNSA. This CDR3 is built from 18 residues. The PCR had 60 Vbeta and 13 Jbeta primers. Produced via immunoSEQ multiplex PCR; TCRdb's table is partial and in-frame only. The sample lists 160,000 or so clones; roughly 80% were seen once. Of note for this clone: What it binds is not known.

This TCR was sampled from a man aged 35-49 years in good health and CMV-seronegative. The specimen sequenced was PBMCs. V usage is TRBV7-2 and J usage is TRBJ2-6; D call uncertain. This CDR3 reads CASSLVVRSYSGANVLTF. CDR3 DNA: TGTGCCAGCAGCTTAGTTGTCAGGTCCTACTCTGGGGCCAACGTCCTGACTTTC.